This T cell receptor beta chain derives from a study of T-cell reconstitution after alpha-beta-depleted transplantation in children. Unique molecular identifiers tagged the TCRbeta library. TCRdb used MiXCR to reprocess the PCR reads, holding one entry per CDR3 protein. The data contain about 490,000 distinct CDR3 sequences, roughly a tenth of them singletons. This clonotype appeared a few times. Its specificity is unknown. The study, taken as a whole, reports: High day-60 TCRbeta diversity in some patients came from surviving recipient T cells and thymic progenitors. A year had passed since transplant, and T-cell counts and diversity by then came mostly from newly produced T cells. In patients about two months after transplant, alpha-beta T cells reportedly arose from several hundred expanded graft clones.

V lost 0 bases and J lost 2; bases outside the gene matches: 2. The CDR3 runs to 15 residues. Germline CDR1 is KGHSH and CDR2 is LQKENI. V is TRBV18 and J is TRBJ2-5, with 8 bases matching TRBD2. Sequenced material: PBMCs, taken before TCRalphabeta/CD19-depleted stem cell transplant. This TCR came from a child aged 2 to 15 with inherited bone marrow failure, due to receive a stem cell transplant. CDR3 coding DNA: TGTGCCAGCTCACCACCCAGCGGGAGACAAGAGACCCAGTACTTC. Translated: CASSPPSGRQETQYF. Based on the CDR3 plus reference TRBV18 and TRBJ2-5, the full variable domain is NAGVMQNPRHLVRRRGQEARLRCSPMKGHSHVYWYRQLPEEGLKFMVYLQKENIIDESGMPKERFSAEFPKEGPSILRIQQVVRGDSAAYFCASSPPSGRQETQYFGPGTRLLVL.